This T cell receptor (beta chain) was captured by sequencing in a study of blood T cell repertoires in COVID-19. The V and J ends lost 2 bases and 0 bases respectively, with 8 bases between them. Looked up from germline, CDR1 is MNHEY and CDR2 is SVGEGT. The CDR3 covers 15 residues. Method: immunoSEQ multiplex PCR; TCRdb's copy keeps in-frame clones and lacks some. In the table there are 150,000 to 200,000 clones, roughly 93% of which are singletons. Enrolment of Seattle patients took place during active infection, and they were followed longitudinally. The V gene is TRBV6-2 or TRBV6-3, the J gene TRBJ1-5; D uncertain. The clonotype originates from a woman in her sixties or seventies with COVID-19, enrolled during active disease. Source material: peripheral blood. CDR3 region: CASSYVGYSNQPQHF. For the CDR3, the DNA is TGTGCCAGCAGTTACGTGGGCTATAGCAATCAGCCCCAGCATTTT.